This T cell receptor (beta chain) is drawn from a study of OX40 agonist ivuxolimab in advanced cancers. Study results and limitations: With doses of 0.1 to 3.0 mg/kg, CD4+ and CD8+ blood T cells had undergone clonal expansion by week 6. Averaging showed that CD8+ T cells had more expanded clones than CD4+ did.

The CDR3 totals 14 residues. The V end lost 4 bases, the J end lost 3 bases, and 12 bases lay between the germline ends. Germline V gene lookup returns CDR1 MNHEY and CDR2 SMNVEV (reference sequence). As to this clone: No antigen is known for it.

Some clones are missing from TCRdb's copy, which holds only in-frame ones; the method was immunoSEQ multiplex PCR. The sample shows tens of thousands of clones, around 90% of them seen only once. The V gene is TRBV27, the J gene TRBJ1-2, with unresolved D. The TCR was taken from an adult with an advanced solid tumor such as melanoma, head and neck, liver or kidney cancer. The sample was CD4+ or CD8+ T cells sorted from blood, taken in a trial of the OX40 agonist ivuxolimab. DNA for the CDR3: TGTGCCAGCAGTTCGGTGGGCGATTACTATGGCTACACCTTC. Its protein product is CASSSVGDYYGYTF.